These 15 T cell receptor beta chains were sequenced from one sample in a study of T cell repertoires in cytomegalovirus infection. The antigens these receptors bind are not known. TCRdb redid the calling of the reads with MiXCR, one entry per CDR3 protein. The table shows under 350,000 distinct CDR3 sequences, with less than 25% occurring only once. The sample consisted of cultured PBMCs, taken from culture after CMV antigen stimulation. These receptors were obtained from a human donor in good health (CMV status not recorded). Some clones in this sample may be carry-over from other donors' samples.

The V and J genes are TRBV27 and TRBJ1-2, with 7 bases lining up with TRBD1. Germline CDR1 reads MNHEY; CDR2 reads SMNVEV (reference sequence). The CDR3 extends over 13 amino acids. V dropped 9 bases and J dropped 8; count of bases not matched to a gene: 12. CDR3 sequence: CASTTTGLNGYTF. The CDR3 region has the DNA TGTGCCAGTACAACGACAGGGTTGAACGGCTACACCTTC.

In this sample, this clonotype turned up once. A much larger clone sits a single nucleotide away, making a read error possible. The chain employs TRBV12-3 or TRBV12-4 and TRBJ2-6; D is unresolved. The CDR3 is 13 residues long. The CDR3 nucleotides are TGTGCCAGCAGTTTCGGTGGGGACAACGTCCTGACTTTC. It yields the protein CASSFGGDNVLTF.

This clonotype was counted many times. The chain couples TRBV12-3 or TRBV12-4 to TRBJ2-3; 12 bases are shared with TRBD2. V dropped 5 bases and J dropped 1; count of bases not matched to a gene: 10. The CDR3 totals 18 residues. CDR3 sequence: CASSPRSTSGSGTDTQYF. For the CDR3, the DNA is TGTGCCAGCAGTCCCCGATCGACTAGCGGGAGTGGCACAGATACGCAGTATTTT.

The rearrangement links TRBV20-1 to TRBJ2-7; D possibly corresponds to TRBD2 (7 bases). The germline V and J ends were trimmed by 3 bases and 2 bases, with 14 bases remaining between them. The CDR3 is 14 amino acids. The germline gives CDR1 DFQATT, CDR2 SNEGSKA (reference sequence). The CDR3 sequence is CSARADGGPYEQYF. The CDR3 region has the DNA TGCAGTGCTAGGGCTGACGGGGGGCCCTACGAGCAGTACTTC.

Only a few counts were recorded for this clonotype. This chain joins TRBV12-3 or TRBV12-4 and TRBJ2-1; D unclear. The CDR3 has 13 residues. Trimming pared 4 bases from V and 3 bases from J, leaving 7 bases between. DNA for the CDR3: TGTGCCAGCAGTTCCGGTCTCTACAATGAGCAGTTCTTC. Encoded protein: CASSSGLYNEQFF.

J is TRBJ1-5 and V is TRBV12-3 or TRBV12-4; 12 nucleotides align to TRBD1. With V trimmed by 6 bases and J by 4 bases, 4 bases remained unmatched. The CDR3 is made up of 15 amino acids. The CDR3 here is CASRPGQGANQPQHF. The CDR3 DNA is TGTGCCAGCAGACCGGGACAGGGGGCAAATCAGCCCCAGCATTTT.

This clonotype has ten or more counts. This chain connects TRBV14 to TRBJ2-3; D not certain. The CDR3 covers 12 residues. Trimming took off 2 bases at V and 5 bases at J, with 5 bases between the two ends. CDR1 and CDR2 from the germline V gene are SGHDN and FVKESK. DNA of the CDR3: TGTGCCAGCAGCCAACGTTTAGATACGCAGTATTTT. Translation gives CASSQRLDTQYF.

This sequence joins TRBV27 and TRBJ2-7; 10 nucleotides match TRBD2. The CDR3 runs to 15 residues. V lost 2 bases to trimming and J lost 3 bases; unmatched junction nucleotides: 4. Looked up from germline, CDR1 is MNHEY and CDR2 is SMNVEV (reference sequence). Here the CDR3 reads CASSLSGGGGYEQYF. CDR3 coding DNA: TGTGCCAGCAGTTTAAGCGGGGGGGGAGGCTACGAGCAGTACTTC.

This clonotype has more than one count but fewer than ten. This chain joins TRBV6-1 and TRBJ2-1, with D uncertain. In germline, CDR1 is MNHNS, CDR2 SASEGT. V was shortened by 10 bases and J by 6 bases, with 19 bases between the two germline ends. CDR3 length: 14 residues. The CDR3 loop is CATQGPVLSNEQFF. DNA of the CDR3: TGTGCCACCCAAGGCCCCGTCTTGAGCAATGAGCAGTTCTTC.

This clonotype was counted only a few times. The chain links TRBV6-5 to TRBJ2-1, with 9 nucleotides matching TRBD2. The CDR3 is 17 amino acids. After removal of 5 bases from V and 6 bases from J, the junction contained 14 bases not matched to a gene. Germline assignment: CDR1 MNHEY and CDR2 SVGAGI. The CDR3 loop reads CASSRKPSGIAPNEQFF. The CDR3 bases are TGTGCCAGCAGTCGCAAACCTAGCGGGATAGCCCCCAATGAGCAGTTCTTC.

This clonotype occurred a few times. This chain links TRBV4-3 with TRBJ2-6; TRBD2 is a possible D gene (6 bases). The CDR3 sequence is 15 residues long. V gave up 5 bases and J gave up 4 bases, with 12 bases separating them. Germline CDR1 LGHNA, CDR2 YSLEER. CDR3 coding DNA: TGCGCCAGCAGCACCGTGGGGGGAGGGGCCAACGTCCTGACTTTC. This codes for CASSTVGGGANVLTF.

This clonotype was counted only a few times. The CDR3 bases are TGTGCCAGTATCGGACAGTTAGGAGTAATGTACACTGAAGCTTTCTTT. This encodes CASIGQLGVMYTEAFF. The chain links TRBV19 to TRBJ1-1; D may be TRBD1 (6 bases). CDR1 is LNHDA, CDR2 SQIVND, per germline (reference sequence). V dropped 7 bases and J dropped 3 bases, with 21 bases sitting between them. There are 16 residues in the CDR3.

CDR3 sequence reads: CAWTGYSMNTEAFF. CDR3 bases: TGTGCCTGGACCGGATACAGTATGAACACTGAAGCTTTCTTT. The gene calls are TRBV30 and TRBJ1-1; the D is unclear. The ends were cut back, 4 bases at V and 0 bases at J, with 12 bases in the middle. The CDR3 totals 14 residues. CDR1 is GTSNPN, CDR2 SVGIG, per germline (reference sequence).

This clonotype showed up just a few times. In DNA form, the CDR3 reads TGCAGTGCTAGAGAAAGAGGACAGGGGAGAGAGACCCAGTACTTC. It is translated as CSARERGQGRETQYF. This chain joins TRBV20-1 and TRBJ2-5, with TRBD1 matching 9 bases. Germline CDR1 DFQATT, CDR2 SNEGSKA (reference sequence). CDR3 length: 15 residues. The V gene end was trimmed by 0 bases and the J gene end by 4 bases; junction bases not matched to a gene: 6.

This clonotype showed up many times. V and J are TRBV7-2 and TRBJ1-1; D unclear. Per the germline V gene, CDR1 is SGHTA and CDR2 is FQGNSA. The V and J ends lost 4 bases and 0 bases respectively, with 6 bases between them. The CDR3 has 13 residues. The CDR3 reads CASSYHMNTEAFF. The CDR3 coding sequence is TGTGCCAGCAGCTACCATATGAACACTGAAGCTTTCTTT.